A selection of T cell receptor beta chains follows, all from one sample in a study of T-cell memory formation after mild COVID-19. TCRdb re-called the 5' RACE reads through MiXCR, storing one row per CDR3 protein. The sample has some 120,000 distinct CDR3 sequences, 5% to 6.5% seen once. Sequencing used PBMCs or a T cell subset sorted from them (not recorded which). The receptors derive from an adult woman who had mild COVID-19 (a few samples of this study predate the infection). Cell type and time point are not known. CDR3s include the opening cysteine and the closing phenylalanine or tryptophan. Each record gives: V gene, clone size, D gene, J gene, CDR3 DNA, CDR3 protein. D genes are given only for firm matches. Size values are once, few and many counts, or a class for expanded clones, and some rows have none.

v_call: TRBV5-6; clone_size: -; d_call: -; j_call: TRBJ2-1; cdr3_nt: TGTGCCAGCAGCTTGGCTGGCGGGGGCTTATCCTACAATGAGCAGTTCTTC; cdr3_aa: CASSLAGGGLSYNEQFF
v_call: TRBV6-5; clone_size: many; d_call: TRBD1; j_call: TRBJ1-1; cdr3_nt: TGTGCCAGCAGTCCTCGGGACAGCCGGGGAGCTTTCTTT; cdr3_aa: CASSPRDSRGAFF
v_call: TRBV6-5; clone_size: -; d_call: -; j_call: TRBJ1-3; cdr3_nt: TGTGCCAGCAGTTCTACGTATTCCGGGCCTGGAAACACCATATATTTT; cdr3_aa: CASSSTYSGPGNTIYF
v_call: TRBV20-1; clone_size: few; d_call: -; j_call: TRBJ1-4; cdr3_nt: TGCAGTGCTAGAGGGACATTTGACATCGCAACTAATGAAAAACTGTTTTTT; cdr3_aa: CSARGTFDIATNEKLFF
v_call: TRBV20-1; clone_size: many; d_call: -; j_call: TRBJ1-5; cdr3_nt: TGCAGTGCTAAGGCAGGCGGTCAGCCCCAGCATTTT; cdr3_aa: CSAKAGGQPQHF
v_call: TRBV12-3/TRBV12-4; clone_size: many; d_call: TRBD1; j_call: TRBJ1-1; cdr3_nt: TGTGCCAGCAGTTGGACAGGGGGCGCAGCGAGAGAAGCTTTCTTT; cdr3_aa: CASSWTGGAAREAFF
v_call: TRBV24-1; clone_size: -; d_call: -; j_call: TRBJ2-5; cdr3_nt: TGTGCCACCAGTGGAGGGTCAGGGACCCAGTACTTC; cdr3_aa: CATSGGSGTQYF
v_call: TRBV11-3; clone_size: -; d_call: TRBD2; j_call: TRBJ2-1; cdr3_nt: TGTGCAAGCAGGGGCGGGAGGACCTACAATGAGCAGTTCTTC; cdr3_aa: CASRGGRTYNEQFF
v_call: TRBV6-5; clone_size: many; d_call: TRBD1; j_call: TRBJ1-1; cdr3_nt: TGTGCCAGCAGTTCGACAGGGGCGGCTGAAGCTTTCTTT; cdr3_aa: CASSSTGAAEAFF
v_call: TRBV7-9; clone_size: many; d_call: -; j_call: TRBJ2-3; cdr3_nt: TGTGCCAGCAGCCCCCCCGGCCTTCACACAGATACGCAGTATTTT; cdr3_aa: CASSPPGLHTDTQYF
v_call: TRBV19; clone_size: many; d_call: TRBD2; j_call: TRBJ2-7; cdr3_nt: TGTGCCAGTAGCTTGGGACTAGCGGGGACCTTCTCCTACGAGCAGTACTTC; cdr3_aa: CASSLGLAGTFSYEQYF
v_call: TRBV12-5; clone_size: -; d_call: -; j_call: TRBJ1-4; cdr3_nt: TGTGCTAGTGGTTTGGGAGGCGTACCTGCAACTAATGAAAAACTGTTTTTT; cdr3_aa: CASGLGGVPATNEKLFF
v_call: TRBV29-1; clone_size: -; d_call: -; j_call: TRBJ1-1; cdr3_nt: TGCAGCGTTGGGTCCCAAAGGGGTAACACTGAAGCTTTCTTT; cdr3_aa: CSVGSQRGNTEAFF
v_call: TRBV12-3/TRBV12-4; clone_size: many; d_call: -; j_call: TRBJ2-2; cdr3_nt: TGTGCCATCCAATCCAAGGGAGTCCGGGGGTTCCGCGGGGAGCTGTTTTTT; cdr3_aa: CAIQSKGVRGFRGELFF
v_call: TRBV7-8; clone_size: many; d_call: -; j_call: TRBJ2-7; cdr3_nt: TGTGCCAGCAGCCGAAAGGGGACGCCTTCGGACGAGCAGTACTTC; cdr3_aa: CASSRKGTPSDEQYF
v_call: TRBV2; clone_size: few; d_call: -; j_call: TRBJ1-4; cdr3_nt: TGTGCCAGCAGTCGGACAGTCCCACGAGGGGATGAAAAACTGTTTTTT; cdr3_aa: CASSRTVPRGDEKLFF
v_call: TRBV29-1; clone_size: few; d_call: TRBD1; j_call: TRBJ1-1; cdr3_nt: TGCAGCGCTCGACAGGGGCGGAACACTGAAGCTTTCTTT; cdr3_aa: CSARQGRNTEAFF
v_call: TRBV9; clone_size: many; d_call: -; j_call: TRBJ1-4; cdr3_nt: TGTGCCAGCAGCGTAGCAGCAGGGCTGGGCGAAAAACTGTTTTTT; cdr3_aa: CASSVAAGLGEKLFF
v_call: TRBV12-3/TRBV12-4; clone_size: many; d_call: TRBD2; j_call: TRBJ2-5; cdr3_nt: TGTGCCAGCAGTTTCGGTCTAGCGGGCGGAGAGACCCAGTACTTC; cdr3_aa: CASSFGLAGGETQYF
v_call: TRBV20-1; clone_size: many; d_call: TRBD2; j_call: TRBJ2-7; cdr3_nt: TGCAGTGCTAGAGCGGGAGGGCCGGCCACTGGGCAGTACTTC; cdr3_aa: CSARAGGPATGQYF
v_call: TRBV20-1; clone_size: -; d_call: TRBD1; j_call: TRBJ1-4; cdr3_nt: TGCAGTGCTTACAGGGGTGAAAAACTGTTTTTT; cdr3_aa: CSAYRGEKLFF
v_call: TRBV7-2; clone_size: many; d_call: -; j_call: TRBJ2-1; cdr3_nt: TGTGCCAGCAGCAAGGACAGAAGCTCCTACAATGAGCAGTTCTTC; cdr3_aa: CASSKDRSSYNEQFF
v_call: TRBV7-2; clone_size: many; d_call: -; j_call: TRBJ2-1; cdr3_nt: TGTGCCAGCAGCACGACTAGTTCCGCCCCATCTGGGCAGTTCTTC; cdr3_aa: CASSTTSSAPSGQFF